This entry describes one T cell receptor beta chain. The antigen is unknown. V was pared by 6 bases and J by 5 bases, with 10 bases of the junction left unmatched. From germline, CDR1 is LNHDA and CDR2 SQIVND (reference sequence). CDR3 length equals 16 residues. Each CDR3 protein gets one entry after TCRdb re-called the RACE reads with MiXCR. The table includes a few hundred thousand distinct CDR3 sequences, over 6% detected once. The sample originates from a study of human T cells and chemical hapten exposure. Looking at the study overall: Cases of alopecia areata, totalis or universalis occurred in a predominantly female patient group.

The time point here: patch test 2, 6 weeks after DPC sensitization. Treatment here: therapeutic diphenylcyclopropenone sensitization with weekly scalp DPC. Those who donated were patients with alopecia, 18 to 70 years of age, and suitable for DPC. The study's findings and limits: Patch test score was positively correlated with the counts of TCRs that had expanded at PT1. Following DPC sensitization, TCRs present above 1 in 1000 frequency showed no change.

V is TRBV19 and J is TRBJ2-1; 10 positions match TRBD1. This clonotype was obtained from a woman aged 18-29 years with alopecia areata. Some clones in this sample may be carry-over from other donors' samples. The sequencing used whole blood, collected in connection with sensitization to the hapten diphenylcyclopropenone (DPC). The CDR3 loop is CASSLLWDRGNNEQFF. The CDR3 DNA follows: TGTGCCAGTAGCCTATTGTGGGACAGGGGCAACAATGAGCAGTTCTTC.